One and the same sample provided the 6 T cell receptor beta chains below, sequenced in a study of technical replicates of blood from a handful of donors. Assay used: immunoSEQ multiplex PCR; TCRdb lists only in-frame clones, some missing. The sample consists of tens of thousands of clones, around nine tenths of them appearing once. Sequencing used PBMCs. The receptors shown here come from a human donor in good health. Some clones in this sample may be carry-over from other donors' samples.

The rearrangement uses TRBV2 and TRBJ1-5, with TRBD1 matching over 7 bases. CDR1 is SNHLY, CDR2 FYNNEI, per germline. The CDR3 consists of 13 residues. V gave up 7 bases and J gave up 7 bases; unmatched junction bases: 7. The CDR3 DNA is TGTGCCAGCATGTGGGACAGTGGGCAGCCCCAGCATTTT. This translates into CASMWDSGQPQHF.

The chain joins TRBV6-5 to TRBJ1-5; possible D gene TRBD1, 6 bases. This CDR3 is built from 14 residues. The germline CDR1 and CDR2 sequences are MNHEY and SVGAGI. Trimming stripped 6 bases from V and 4 bases from J, with 13 bases between. CDR3 DNA: TGTGCCAGCAGATTAAAAACAGGGAATCAGCCCCAGCATTTT. Encoded protein: CASRLKTGNQPQHF.

The gene calls are TRBV27 and TRBJ2-7; possibly TRBD1 for D (6 bases). V gave up 5 bases and J gave up 2 bases, with 13 bases separating them. CDR1 and CDR2 (germline): MNHEY, SMNVEV (reference sequence). The CDR3 consists of 14 residues. CDR3 DNA sequence: TGTGCCAGCAGTAGCTGGACAGCAACCTACGAGCAGTACTTC. It codes for CASSSWTATYEQYF.

This chain uses TRBV7-2 with TRBJ2-5; 10 nucleotides agree with TRBD2. CDR3 length equals 14 residues. Germline loops: CDR1 SGHTA, CDR2 FQGNSA. Trimming took 5 bases from V and 5 from J; bases not matched to a gene: 5. The CDR3 DNA is TGTGCCAGCAGCCCACTAGCGGGGCTGGAGACCCAGTACTTC. This codes for CASSPLAGLETQYF. The full variable domain, completed using reference TRBV7-2 and TRBJ2-5, is GAGVSQSPSNKVTEKGKDVELRCDPISGHTALYWYRQSLGQGLEFLIYFQGNSAPDKSGLPSDRFSAERTGGSVSTLTIQRTQQEDSAVYLCASSPLAGLETQYFGPGTRLLVL.

The J gene is TRBJ2-7, the V gene TRBV7-2, with 11 nucleotides matching TRBD2. CDR1 SGHTA and CDR2 FQGNSA come from the germline V gene. The CDR3 is 14 residues long. With V trimmed by 5 bases and J by 3 bases, 3 bases remained unmatched. The CDR3 loop is CASSLGLAVYEQYF. The CDR3 DNA follows: TGTGCCAGCAGCCTGGGACTAGCGGTCTACGAGCAGTACTTC.

The chain links TRBV11-2 to TRBJ2-2; D remains unclear. The CDR3 spans 13 residues. The V end was cut by 2 bases, the J end by 7 bases, with 8 bases between. CDR1 is SGHAT and CDR2 is FQNNGV in the germline V gene. CDR3 residues: CASSLTIGGELFF. The CDR3 DNA is TGTGCCAGCAGCTTAACTATAGGCGGGGAGCTGTTTTTT.